This is a list of T cell receptor beta chains from one sample in a study of T cell repertoires in cytomegalovirus infection. Via MiXCR, TCRdb re-called the reads, giving one row per CDR3 protein. The repertoire holds some 940,000 distinct CDR3 sequences, with 30% to 40% as singletons. Their recognized antigens are unknown. The source material was cultured CD8+ T cells from PBMCs, sampled from culture after CMV antigen stimulation. The receptors were sampled from a human donor in good health (CMV status not recorded). Some clones in this sample may be carry-over from other donors' samples. CDR3s include the opening cysteine and the closing phenylalanine or tryptophan. Each record gives: clone size, D gene, V gene, J gene, CDR3 protein, CDR3 DNA. A D gene is named only where the DNA matches it firmly. Rows give clone size only sometimes, using once, few, many, or a class for an expanded clone.

clone size: few
D gene: -
V gene: TRBV25-1
J gene: TRBJ1-3
CDR3 protein: CASSAFSGSRSGNTIYF
CDR3 DNA: TGTGCCAGCAGTGCCTTCTCCGGGAGCCGCTCTGGAAACACCATATATTTT

clone size: -
D gene: -
V gene: TRBV6-5
J gene: TRBJ2-3
CDR3 protein: CASSSTGPLGTQYF
CDR3 DNA: TGTGCCAGCAGTTCTACGGGCCCTCTAGGAACGCAGTATTTT

clone size: many
D gene: TRBD2
V gene: TRBV7-8
J gene: TRBJ2-1
CDR3 protein: CASSLDAGVFNEQFF
CDR3 DNA: TGTGCCAGCAGCTTAGATGCGGGGGTATTCAATGAGCAGTTCTTC

clone size: few
D gene: -
V gene: TRBV15
J gene: TRBJ1-2
CDR3 protein: CATSRDLGQEFSYTF
CDR3 DNA: TGTGCCACCAGCAGAGATCTTGGGCAGGAATTCAGCTACACCTTC

clone size: -
D gene: -
V gene: TRBV15
J gene: TRBJ1-2
CDR3 protein: CATSRVYSANYGYTF
CDR3 DNA: TGTGCCACCAGCAGAGTTTACAGTGCTAACTATGGCTACACCTTC

clone size: -
D gene: -
V gene: TRBV12-5
J gene: TRBJ2-6
CDR3 protein: CASDRGVGEASGTNVLTF
CDR3 DNA: TGTGCTAGTGACCGAGGAGTGGGTGAGGCCTCTGGGACCAACGTCCTGACTTTC

clone size: few
D gene: -
V gene: TRBV4-2
J gene: TRBJ1-1
CDR3 protein: CASSQDPGQEAFF
CDR3 DNA: TGTGCCAGCAGCCAAGACCCCGGACAGGAAGCTTTCTTT

clone size: -
D gene: -
V gene: TRBV28
J gene: TRBJ1-3
CDR3 protein: CASSLVRPDYSGNTIYF
CDR3 DNA: TGTGCCAGCAGTTTAGTCCGCCCAGATTACTCTGGAAACACCATATATTTT

clone size: -
D gene: TRBD1
V gene: TRBV10-3
J gene: TRBJ2-2
CDR3 protein: CAIRILTGEDRTGELFF
CDR3 DNA: TGTGCCATCAGGATTTTAACAGGGGAAGATAGAACCGGGGAGCTGTTTTTT

clone size: -
D gene: -
V gene: TRBV5-4
J gene: TRBJ2-1
CDR3 protein: CASSLWGIGDNEQFF
CDR3 DNA: TGTGCCAGCAGCTTGTGGGGTATCGGGGACAATGAGCAGTTCTTC

clone size: once
D gene: -
V gene: TRBV6-2/TRBV6-3
J gene: TRBJ1-1
CDR3 protein: CASRGIRDPEAFF
CDR3 DNA: TGTGCCAGCAGGGGGATTCGTGACCCTGAAGCTTTCTTT

clone size: -
D gene: -
V gene: TRBV19
J gene: TRBJ2-5
CDR3 protein: CASSSSLSGYQETQYF
CDR3 DNA: TGTGCCAGTAGCTCTTCCCTGAGCGGATACCAAGAGACCCAGTACTTC

clone size: once
D gene: TRBD2
V gene: TRBV7-9
J gene: TRBJ2-3
CDR3 protein: CASSSKPAGAADTQYF
CDR3 DNA: TGTGCCAGCAGCTCTAAGCCAGCGGGGGCCGCAGATACGCAGTATTTT

clone size: -
D gene: TRBD1
V gene: TRBV5-1
J gene: TRBJ2-2
CDR3 protein: CASSLYPGQTNTGELFF
CDR3 DNA: TGCGCCAGCAGCTTGTACCCGGGACAGACGAACACCGGGGAGCTGTTTTTT

clone size: few
D gene: TRBD2
V gene: TRBV6-6
J gene: TRBJ2-5
CDR3 protein: CASSLTSGVRETQYF
CDR3 DNA: TGTGCCAGCAGTTTGACTAGCGGGGTAAGAGAGACCCAGTACTTC

clone size: -
D gene: -
V gene: TRBV29-1
J gene: TRBJ1-2
CDR3 protein: CSAREPDIYGYTF
CDR3 DNA: TGCAGCGCTCGGGAACCGGATATTTATGGCTACACCTTC

clone size: -
D gene: -
V gene: TRBV7-9
J gene: TRBJ2-7
CDR3 protein: CASSLGVLYEQYF
CDR3 DNA: TGTGCCAGCAGCTTAGGAGTCCTTTACGAGCAGTACTTC

clone size: -
D gene: -
V gene: TRBV10-2
J gene: TRBJ2-3
CDR3 protein: CASSDLLRSTDTQYF
CDR3 DNA: TGCGCCAGCAGTGATTTGCTAAGGAGCACAGATACGCAGTATTTT

clone size: many
D gene: TRBD2
V gene: TRBV7-2
J gene: TRBJ2-7
CDR3 protein: CASSLTAGGSYEQYF
CDR3 DNA: TGTGCCAGCAGCCTAACGGCGGGGGGGTCCTACGAGCAGTACTTC

clone size: -
D gene: -
V gene: TRBV27
J gene: TRBJ1-1
CDR3 protein: CASSKAATEAFF
CDR3 DNA: TGTGCCAGCAGCAAGGCGGCCACTGAAGCTTTCTTT

clone size: -
D gene: -
V gene: TRBV19
J gene: TRBJ1-5
CDR3 protein: CAGSWPGSNQPQHF
CDR3 DNA: TGTGCCGGTTCGTGGCCGGGGAGCAATCAGCCCCAGCATTTT

clone size: few
D gene: -
V gene: TRBV7-9
J gene: TRBJ1-1
CDR3 protein: CASSLIRGAYEAFF
CDR3 DNA: TGTGCCAGCAGCTTAATTCGGGGGGCATATGAAGCTTTCTTT

clone size: -
D gene: -
V gene: TRBV19
J gene: TRBJ2-1
CDR3 protein: CASSIQDGEFSYNEQFF
CDR3 DNA: TGTGCCAGTAGTATTCAGGACGGGGAATTCTCCTACAATGAGCAGTTCTTC

clone size: few
D gene: TRBD1
V gene: TRBV14
J gene: TRBJ2-1
CDR3 protein: CASSQPGQGFYDEQFF
CDR3 DNA: TGTGCCAGCAGCCAGCCGGGACAGGGGTTTTACGATGAGCAGTTCTTC

clone size: -
D gene: TRBD2
V gene: TRBV18
J gene: TRBJ2-1
CDR3 protein: CASSPTETSGTNEQFF
CDR3 DNA: TGTGCCAGCTCACCAACCGAGACTAGCGGTACCAATGAGCAGTTCTTC

clone size: many
D gene: -
V gene: TRBV7-2
J gene: TRBJ2-1
CDR3 protein: CASSLVSAYNEQFF
CDR3 DNA: TGTGCCAGCAGCTTAGTGTCTGCATACAATGAGCAGTTCTTC

clone size: once
D gene: TRBD2
V gene: TRBV12-3/TRBV12-4
J gene: TRBJ2-1
CDR3 protein: CVSSLVLASYNEQFF
CDR3 DNA: TGTGTCAGCAGTTTAGTACTAGCGTCCTACAATGAGCAGTTCTTC

clone size: -
D gene: -
V gene: TRBV6-2/TRBV6-3
J gene: TRBJ1-2
CDR3 protein: CVSSRAYGYTF
CDR3 DNA: TGTGTCAGCAGTCGGGCCTATGGCTACACCTTC

clone size: -
D gene: -
V gene: TRBV7-4
J gene: TRBJ2-5
CDR3 protein: CASSSPGRHQETQYF
CDR3 DNA: TGTGCCAGCAGCTCCCCGGGACGCCACCAAGAGACCCAGTACTTC

clone size: few
D gene: -
V gene: TRBV27
J gene: TRBJ2-6
CDR3 protein: CASSHGHSGANVLTF
CDR3 DNA: TGTGCCAGCTCTCATGGGCACTCTGGGGCCAACGTCCTGACTTTC

clone size: few
D gene: -
V gene: TRBV20-1
J gene: TRBJ2-1
CDR3 protein: CSASNRGTEQFF
CDR3 DNA: TGCAGTGCTAGTAACCGGGGTACTGAGCAGTTCTTC

clone size: few
D gene: TRBD2
V gene: TRBV20-1
J gene: TRBJ2-5
CDR3 protein: CSARDRLAGVQETQYF
CDR3 DNA: TGCAGTGCTAGAGATCGGCTAGCGGGGGTCCAAGAGACCCAGTACTTC

clone size: few
D gene: TRBD2
V gene: TRBV11-2
J gene: TRBJ2-7
CDR3 protein: CASSLAGGAPRSYEQYF
CDR3 DNA: TGTGCCAGCAGCTTAGCGGGGGGAGCCCCCCGGTCCTACGAGCAGTACTTC

clone size: -
D gene: -
V gene: TRBV7-2
J gene: TRBJ1-3
CDR3 protein: CASSLAGGYGNTIYF
CDR3 DNA: TGTGCCAGCAGCTTAGCTGGGGGTTATGGAAACACCATATATTTT

clone size: few
D gene: TRBD2
V gene: TRBV7-8
J gene: TRBJ2-1
CDR3 protein: CASSPHLIGLVNEQFF
CDR3 DNA: TGTGCCAGCAGCCCACATCTAATCGGACTAGTCAATGAGCAGTTCTTC

clone size: -
D gene: -
V gene: TRBV4-1
J gene: TRBJ2-5
CDR3 protein: CASSQDPGRVRQGTQYF
CDR3 DNA: TGCGCCAGCAGCCAAGATCCTGGCAGGGTGCGCCAAGGGACCCAGTACTTC

clone size: few
D gene: TRBD1
V gene: TRBV27
J gene: TRBJ1-2
CDR3 protein: CASRSGTGGNYGYTF
CDR3 DNA: TGTGCCAGCAGGTCCGGGACAGGGGGGAACTATGGCTACACCTTC

clone size: few
D gene: TRBD1
V gene: TRBV6-1
J gene: TRBJ1-5
CDR3 protein: CASLTGVNQPQHF
CDR3 DNA: TGTGCCAGCCTTACAGGGGTGAATCAGCCCCAGCATTTT

clone size: -
D gene: -
V gene: TRBV7-6
J gene: TRBJ2-7
CDR3 protein: CASSLGPASEQYF
CDR3 DNA: TGTGCCAGCAGCTTAGGCCCCGCCTCGGAGCAGTACTTC

clone size: many
D gene: -
V gene: TRBV12-3/TRBV12-4
J gene: TRBJ2-3
CDR3 protein: CASSPRPTGLTQYF
CDR3 DNA: TGTGCCAGCAGTCCCCGACCGACTGGTTTAACACAGTATTTT

clone size: many
D gene: -
V gene: TRBV6-5
J gene: TRBJ2-1
CDR3 protein: CASSYSLTGHYNEQFF
CDR3 DNA: TGTGCCAGCAGTTACTCCCTAACCGGGCACTACAATGAGCAGTTCTTC

clone size: many
D gene: TRBD1
V gene: TRBV7-2
J gene: TRBJ2-2
CDR3 protein: CASSSSPTPGQRYTGELFF
CDR3 DNA: TGTGCCAGCAGCTCCTCACCCACCCCGGGACAGAGGTACACCGGGGAGCTGTTTTTT

clone size: -
D gene: TRBD1
V gene: TRBV10-3
J gene: TRBJ2-5
CDR3 protein: CAISEGTEYQETQYF
CDR3 DNA: TGTGCCATCAGTGAGGGGACAGAGTACCAAGAGACCCAGTACTTC

clone size: -
D gene: -
V gene: TRBV6-1
J gene: TRBJ1-2
CDR3 protein: CASSEVKGKIYGYTF
CDR3 DNA: TGTGCCAGCAGTGAAGTTAAAGGGAAAATCTATGGCTACACCTTC

clone size: few
D gene: -
V gene: TRBV7-9
J gene: TRBJ1-1
CDR3 protein: CASSLSVAMNTEAFF
CDR3 DNA: TGTGCCAGCAGCTTATCCGTCGCGATGAACACTGAAGCTTTCTTT

clone size: -
D gene: -
V gene: TRBV5-5
J gene: TRBJ1-1
CDR3 protein: CAGSSPAGREAFF
CDR3 DNA: TGTGCCGGCAGCTCACCCGCGGGGCGAGAAGCTTTCTTT

clone size: -
D gene: -
V gene: TRBV13
J gene: TRBJ1-1
CDR3 protein: CASPTDRGSEAFF
CDR3 DNA: TGTGCCAGCCCCACTGACAGAGGATCTGAAGCTTTCTTT

clone size: few
D gene: TRBD1
V gene: TRBV5-4
J gene: TRBJ1-2
CDR3 protein: CASSPGTAFYGYTF
CDR3 DNA: TGTGCCAGCAGCCCCGGGACAGCCTTCTATGGCTACACCTTC

clone size: many
D gene: -
V gene: TRBV7-8
J gene: TRBJ1-6
CDR3 protein: CASSSPSEGWNNSPLHF
CDR3 DNA: TGTGCCAGCAGCTCCCCCTCGGAAGGGTGGAATAATTCACCCCTCCACTTT

clone size: -
D gene: -
V gene: TRBV5-5
J gene: TRBJ1-6
CDR3 protein: CASTEGYNSPLHF
CDR3 DNA: TGTGCCAGCACGGAGGGGTATAATTCACCCCTCCACTTT

clone size: few
D gene: -
V gene: TRBV15
J gene: TRBJ2-7
CDR3 protein: CATSRDLGAYEQYF
CDR3 DNA: TGTGCCACCAGCAGAGATTTAGGGGCCTACGAGCAGTACTTC